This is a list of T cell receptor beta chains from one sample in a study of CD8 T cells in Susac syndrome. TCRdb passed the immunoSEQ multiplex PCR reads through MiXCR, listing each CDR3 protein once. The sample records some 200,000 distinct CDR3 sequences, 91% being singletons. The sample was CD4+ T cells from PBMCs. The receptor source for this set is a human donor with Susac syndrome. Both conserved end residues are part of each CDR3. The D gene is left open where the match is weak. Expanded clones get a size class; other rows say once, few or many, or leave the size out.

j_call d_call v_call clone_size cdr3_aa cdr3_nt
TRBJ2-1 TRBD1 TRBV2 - CASNRRGQGANEQFF TGTGCCAGCAATCGAAGGGGACAGGGGGCGAATGAGCAGTTCTTC
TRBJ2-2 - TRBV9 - CASSVTQVLTGELFF TGTGCCAGCAGCGTTACACAGGTTCTCACCGGGGAGCTGTTTTTT
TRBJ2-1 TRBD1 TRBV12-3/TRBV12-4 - CASRIQGNEQFF TGTGCCAGCAGAATACAGGGGAATGAGCAGTTCTTC
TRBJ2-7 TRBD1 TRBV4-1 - CASSQVTGGRGEQYF TGCGCCAGCAGCCAAGTAACAGGGGGGAGAGGGGAGCAGTACTTC
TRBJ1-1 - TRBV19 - CASSKRLNTEAFF TGTGCCAGTAGTAAACGACTGAACACTGAAGCTTTCTTT
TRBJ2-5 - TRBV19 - CASPQGRVEETQYF TGTGCCAGTCCTCAGGGCCGAGTCGAAGAGACCCAGTACTTC
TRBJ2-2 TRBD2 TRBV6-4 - CASKQRGGDTGELFF TGTGCCAGCAAACAGCGGGGGGGCGACACCGGGGAGCTGTTTTTT
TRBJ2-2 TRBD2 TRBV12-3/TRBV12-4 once CASSFLSGRTGELFF TGTGCCAGCAGTTTCCTTAGCGGGAGAACCGGGGAGCTGTTTTTT
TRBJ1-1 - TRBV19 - CASSIKTNTESFF TGTGCCAGTAGTATAAAAACGAACACTGAATCTTTCTTT
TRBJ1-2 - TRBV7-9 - CASSLKEGSSNYGYTF TGTGCCAGCAGCTTAAAGGAGGGGTCTTCTAACTATGGCTACACCTTC
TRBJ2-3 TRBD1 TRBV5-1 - CASSFSGTVGGTDTQYF TGCGCCAGCAGCTTCTCCGGGACAGTAGGGGGCACAGATACGCAGTATTTT
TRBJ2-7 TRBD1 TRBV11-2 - CASKVGTGRHEQYF TGTGCCAGCAAGGTCGGGACAGGGAGGCACGAGCAGTACTTC
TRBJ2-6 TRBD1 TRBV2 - CASRTGIGANVLTF TGTGCCAGCAGGACAGGGATCGGGGCCAACGTCCTGACTTTC
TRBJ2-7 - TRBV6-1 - CASRTRTTYEQYF TGTGCCAGCAGAACCAGGACCACCTACGAGCAGTACTTC
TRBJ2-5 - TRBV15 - CATSRTGDSQETQYF TGTGCCACCAGCAGGACGGGGGATTCTCAAGAGACCCAGTACTTC
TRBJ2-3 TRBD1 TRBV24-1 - CATSHPGQGADTQYF TGTGCCACCAGCCACCCGGGACAGGGAGCAGATACGCAGTATTTT
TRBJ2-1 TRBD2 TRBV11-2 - CASHSSGRARNEQFF TGTGCCAGCCATAGTAGCGGGAGGGCTCGTAATGAGCAGTTCTTC
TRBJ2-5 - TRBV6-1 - CASKPGDKETQYF TGTGCCAGCAAGCCCGGTGATAAAGAGACCCAGTACTTC
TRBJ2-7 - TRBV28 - CASSLGSIYEQYF TGTGCCAGCAGCCTCGGATCGATCTACGAGCAGTACTTC
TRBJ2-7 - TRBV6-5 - CASSYPDSTHTSFYEQYF TGTGCCAGCAGTTACCCGGACAGCACCCATACCTCGTTCTACGAGCAGTACTTC
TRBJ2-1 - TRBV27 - CASSFAGTSSSYNEQFF TGTGCCAGCAGTTTTGCCGGCACCTCGAGCTCCTACAATGAGCAGTTCTTC
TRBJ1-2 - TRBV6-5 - CASSSGRDNYGYTF TGTGCCAGCAGTTCAGGGAGGGATAACTATGGCTACACCTTC
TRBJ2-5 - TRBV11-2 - CASTRTSQETQYF TGTGCCAGCACCAGGACGTCACAAGAGACCCAGTACTTC
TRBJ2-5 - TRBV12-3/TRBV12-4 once CASSRQLLQETQYF TGTGCCAGCAGCCGACAGCTCCTCCAAGAGACCCAGTACTTC
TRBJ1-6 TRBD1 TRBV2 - CARSKLGQENNSPLHF TGTGCCAGAAGTAAACTGGGACAGGAGAATAATTCACCCCTCCACTTT
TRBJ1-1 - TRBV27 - CASSTPSGTEAFF TGTGCCAGCAGTACCCCCAGTGGTACTGAAGCTTTCTTT
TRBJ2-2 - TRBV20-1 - CSASLWGTGELFF TGCAGTGCTAGCCTTTGGGGCACCGGGGAGCTGTTTTTT
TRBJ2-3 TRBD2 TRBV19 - CASSIALAADTQYF TGTGCCAGTAGTATAGCGCTAGCGGCAGATACGCAGTATTTT
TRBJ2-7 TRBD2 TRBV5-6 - CASTPGLVLREQYF TGTGCCAGCACCCCGGGACTAGTTCTCCGTGAGCAGTACTTC
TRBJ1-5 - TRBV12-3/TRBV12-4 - CASSSSARTQPQHF TGTGCCAGCAGTTCTAGTGCGCGTACGCAGCCCCAGCATTTT
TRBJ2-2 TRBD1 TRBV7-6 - CASSLGQGTGLAGELFF TGTGCCAGCAGCTTAGGGCAAGGGACAGGACTCGCCGGGGAGCTGTTTTTT
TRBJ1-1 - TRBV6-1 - CASKVEGLNTEAFF TGTGCCAGCAAGGTGGAGGGCCTAAACACTGAAGCTTTCTTT
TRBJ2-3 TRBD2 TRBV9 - CASSVIARGGTDTQYF TGTGCCAGCAGCGTAATCGCGCGGGGGGGCACAGATACGCAGTATTTT
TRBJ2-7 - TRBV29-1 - CSERGRGYEQYF TGCAGCGAGAGGGGCCGAGGCTACGAGCAGTACTTC
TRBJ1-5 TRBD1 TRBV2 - CASSQPGQGVRQPQHF TGTGCCAGCAGTCAACCGGGACAGGGTGTTAGGCAGCCCCAGCATTTT
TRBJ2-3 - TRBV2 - CASRRQGGADTQYF TGTGCCAGCAGAAGACAGGGAGGAGCAGATACGCAGTATTTT
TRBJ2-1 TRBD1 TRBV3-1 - CASSQGTGTGMNEQFF TGTGCCAGCAGCCAAGGTACCGGGACAGGGATGAATGAGCAGTTCTTC
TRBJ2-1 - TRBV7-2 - CASSLEAESSYNEQFF TGTGCCAGCAGCTTAGAGGCAGAGAGCTCCTACAATGAGCAGTTCTTC
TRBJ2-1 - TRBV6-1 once CASKGRALTGRQTYNEQFF TGTGCCAGCAAAGGAAGGGCCCTAACGGGACGTCAGACCTACAATGAGCAGTTCTTC
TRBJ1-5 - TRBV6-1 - CASRQRSSNQPQHF TGTGCCAGCCGACAAAGAAGTAGCAATCAGCCCCAGCATTTT
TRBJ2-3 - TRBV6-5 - CASSPRRGLTDTQYF TGTGCCAGCAGCCCTCGACGGGGCCTCACAGATACGCAGTATTTT
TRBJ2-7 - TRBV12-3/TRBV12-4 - CASSLWWEEPYEQYF TGTGCCAGCAGTTTATGGTGGGAGGAACCCTACGAGCAGTACTTC
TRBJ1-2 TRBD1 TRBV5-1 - CASSLDPTGQGAGGYTF TGCGCCAGCAGCTTGGACCCTACGGGACAGGGGGCGGGAGGCTACACCTTC
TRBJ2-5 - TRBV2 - CASSAYREETQYF TGTGCCAGCAGTGCTTACAGGGAAGAGACCCAGTACTTC
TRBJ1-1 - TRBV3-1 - CASSQVLGNTGAFF TGTGCCAGCAGCCAAGTTCTAGGGAACACTGGAGCTTTCTTT
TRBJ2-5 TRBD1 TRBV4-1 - CASSQHGTGGETQYF TGCGCCAGCAGCCAGCACGGGACAGGGGGAGAGACCCAGTACTTC
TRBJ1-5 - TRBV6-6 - CASSGPWGNQPQHF TGTGCCAGTTCAGGACCCTGGGGGAATCAGCCCCAGCATTTT
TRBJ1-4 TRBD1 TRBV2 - CASTIQGAVEKLFF TGTGCCAGCACCATACAGGGGGCGGTTGAAAAACTGTTTTTT
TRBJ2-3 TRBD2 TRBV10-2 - CASRSGGAVPDTQYF TGCGCCAGCCGTAGCGGGGGGGCCGTCCCAGATACGCAGTATTTT
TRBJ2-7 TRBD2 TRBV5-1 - CASSLVSGEGLYEQYF TGCGCCAGCAGCTTGGTTTCGGGGGAGGGCCTGTACGAGCAGTACTTC
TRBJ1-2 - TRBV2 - CASSEGDYGYTF TGTGCCAGCAGTGAAGGGGATTATGGCTACACCTTC
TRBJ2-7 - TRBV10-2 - CASSERGAWDEVVYEQYF TGCGCCAGCAGTGAGAGGGGGGCCTGGGACGAAGTAGTCTACGAGCAGTACTTC